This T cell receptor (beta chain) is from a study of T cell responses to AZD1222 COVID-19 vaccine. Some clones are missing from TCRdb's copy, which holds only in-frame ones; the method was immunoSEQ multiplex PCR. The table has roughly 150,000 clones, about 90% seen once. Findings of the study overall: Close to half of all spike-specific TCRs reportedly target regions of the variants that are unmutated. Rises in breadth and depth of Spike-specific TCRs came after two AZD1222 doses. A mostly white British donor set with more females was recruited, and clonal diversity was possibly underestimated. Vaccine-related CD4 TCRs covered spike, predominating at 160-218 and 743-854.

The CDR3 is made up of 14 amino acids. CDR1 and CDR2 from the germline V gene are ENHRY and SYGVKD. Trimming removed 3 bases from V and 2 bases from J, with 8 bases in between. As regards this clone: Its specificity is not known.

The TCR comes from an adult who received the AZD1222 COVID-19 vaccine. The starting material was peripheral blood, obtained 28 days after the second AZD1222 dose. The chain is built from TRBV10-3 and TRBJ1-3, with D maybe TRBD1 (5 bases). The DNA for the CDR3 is TGTGCCATCAGTGATTTAGGGGCTGGAAACACCATATATTTT. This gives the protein CAISDLGAGNTIYF.